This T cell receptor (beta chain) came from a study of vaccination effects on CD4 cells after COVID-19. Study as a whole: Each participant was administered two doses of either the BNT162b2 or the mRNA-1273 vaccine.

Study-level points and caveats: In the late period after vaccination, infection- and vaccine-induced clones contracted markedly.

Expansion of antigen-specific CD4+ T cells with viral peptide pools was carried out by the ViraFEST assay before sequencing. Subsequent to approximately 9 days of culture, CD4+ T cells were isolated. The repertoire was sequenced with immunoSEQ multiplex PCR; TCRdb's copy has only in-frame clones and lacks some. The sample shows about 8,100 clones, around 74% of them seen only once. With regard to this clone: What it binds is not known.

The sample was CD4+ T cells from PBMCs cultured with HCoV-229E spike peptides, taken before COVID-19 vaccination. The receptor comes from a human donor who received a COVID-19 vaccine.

In DNA form, the CDR3 reads TGTGCCAGCAGACGCGGACAGGGCAACTATGGCTACACCTTC. Translating it yields CASRRGQGNYGYTF. This rearrangement joins TRBV6-5 to TRBJ1-2; 8 nucleotides match TRBD1. Germline assignment: CDR1 MNHEY and CDR2 SVGAGI. Trimming removed 6 bases from V and 2 bases from J; junction bases left unmatched: 5. The CDR3 sequence is 14 residues long.